This T cell receptor (beta chain) was obtained from a study of blood T cell repertoires in COVID-19. Background on the study: Acute and convalescent COVID-19 specimens originated in the United States, Italy and Spain. Nucleic acid was either cDNA or gDNA, and it came from T cells, B-cell-depleted T cells, or PBMCs.

In its sample, this clone was seen a few times. As handled by the study authors: Amplification from reference gene primers served as the basis for estimated nucleated cell counts. Some clones are missing from TCRdb's copy, which holds only in-frame ones; the method was immunoSEQ multiplex PCR. V, J and clone size are taken as reported in that table, and D and trimming were inferred from the DNA itself. The sample includes some 98,000 clones, approximately 80% seen only once; the top ten take roughly 11%. The TCR comes from a man aged 65 to 85 with active or convalescent COVID-19. Sequenced: peripheral blood.

CDR3 nucleotide sequence: TGTGCCAGCAGCTTAGCGACAGGAGTGTCCTCCTACGAGCAGTACTTC. Translated: CASSLATGVSSYEQYF. The chain combines TRBV7-9 with TRBJ2-7; possibly TRBD1 for D (6 bases). V shed 0 bases and J shed 0 bases, with 12 bases lying between them. Germline V gene data show CDR1 as SEHNR and CDR2 as FQNEAQ (reference sequence). The CDR3 extends over 16 amino acids.